Shown below are 16 T cell receptor beta chains from a single sample sequenced in a study of shared clonotypes between healthy human individuals. Sequencing used immunoSEQ multiplex PCR; TCRdb keeps in-frame clones, though not all of them. The data contain around 320,000 clones, over 75% of them singletons. Sequencing was done on a sample of memory CD8+ T cells sorted from blood. Subset denoted: CD45RO+ cells pooled with CCR7-negative TemRA cells. Source of these receptors: a man younger than 30 in good health.

The rearrangement uses TRBV5-4 and TRBJ2-5; no clear D. Germline CDR1 reads SGHNT; CDR2 reads YYREEE (reference sequence). The CDR3 runs to 14 residues. V was clipped by 3 bases and J by 0 bases, with 9 bases between them. Written as DNA, the CDR3 is TGTGCCAGCAGCTATAGACAAGACCAAGAGACCCAGTACTTC. It specifies CASSYRQDQETQYF. The variable domain in full, with the rest retrieved from reference TRBV5-4 and TRBJ2-5, is ETGVTQSPTHLIKTRGQQVTLRCSSQSGHNTVSWYQQALGQGPQFIFQYYREEENGRGNFPPRFSGLQFPNYSSELNVNALELDDSALYLCASSYRQDQETQYFGPGTRLLVL.

The rearrangement links TRBV6-1 to TRBJ2-3; 11 nucleotides line up with TRBD1. J was trimmed by 3 bases and V by 2 bases; bases with no gene match: 10. The CDR3 is 18 amino acids. Germline assignment: CDR1 MNHNS and CDR2 SASEGT. The CDR3 nucleotides are TGTGCCAGCAGTGAAACTATTGGGACAGGGGGATGGACAGATACGCAGTATTTT. Translating it yields CASSETIGTGGWTDTQYF.

The J gene is TRBJ2-1, the V gene TRBV10-1; maybe TRBD2 (6 bases). The germline CDR1 and CDR2 sequences are WNHNN and SYGVQD (reference sequence). This CDR3 region has 11 residues. The V end was cut by 6 bases, the J end by 10 bases, with 10 bases between. For the CDR3, the DNA is TGCGCCAGCAGCGTGGGACTCGAGCAGTTCTTC. As protein: CASSVGLEQFF.

This clone occurred once. CDR3 amino acids: CASSQVGGEGEQYF. In DNA form, the CDR3 reads TGCGCCAGCAGCCAAGTAGGGGGGGAGGGAGAGCAGTACTTC. The V call is TRBV4-1, the J call TRBJ2-7; maybe TRBD2 (7 bases). V lost 1 base, J lost 7 bases, and 14 bases lay in between. There are 14 residues in the CDR3. Germline V gives CDR1 MGHRA, CDR2 YSYEKL.

CDR3 loop: CASSLGRRTSGRYEQYF. The CDR3 region has the DNA TGTGCCAGCAGCTTAGGTAGGAGGACTAGCGGGAGGTACGAGCAGTACTTC. V is TRBV7-9 and J is TRBJ2-7; 14 bases match TRBD2. Trimming cost V 1 base and J 4 bases; bases outside gene matches: 6. The germline CDR1 and CDR2 sequences are SEHNR and FQNEAQ (reference sequence). The CDR3 is made up of 17 amino acids.

This chain joins TRBV10-3 and TRBJ1-1; D is undetermined. V was trimmed by 8 bases and J by 8 bases, leaving 30 bases between them. The CDR3 sequence is 17 residues long. The germline V gene encodes CDR1 ENHRY and CDR2 SYGVKD. CDR3 nucleotides: TGTGCCATCGGGAGAGTATGGGTGCTTTCCCCCTCGAACGAAGCTTTCTTT. This encodes CAIGRVWVLSPSNEAFF.

V usage is TRBV4-3 and J usage is TRBJ1-3, with a weak D call TRBD1 (5 bases). Germline CDR1 LGHNA, CDR2 YSLEER. Trimming stripped 4 bases from V and 0 bases from J, with 10 bases between. This CDR3 has 15 amino acids. The CDR3 loop reads CASSPHQGSGNTIYF. The CDR3 DNA follows: TGCGCCAGCAGCCCCCACCAGGGCTCTGGAAACACCATATATTTT.

The chain couples TRBV28 to TRBJ1-5; 8 bases fit TRBD1. V was pared by 5 bases and J by 4 bases, with 7 bases of the junction left unmatched. Germline CDR1 is MDHEN and CDR2 is SYDVKM. This CDR3 is built from 15 residues. CDR3 region: CASSPPDRGNQPQHF. The CDR3 DNA sequence: TGTGCCAGCAGTCCCCCCGACAGGGGAAATCAGCCCCAGCATTTT.

J is TRBJ2-3 and V is TRBV29-1; either TRBD1 or TRBD2 may supply D (5 bases each). The germline V gene encodes CDR1 SQVTM and CDR2 ANQGSEA. The V end lost 4 bases, the J end lost 2 bases, and 19 bases lay between the germline ends. This CDR3 region has 16 residues. CDR3 sequence reads: CSVGDLKSDYTDTQYF. CDR3 nucleotides: TGCAGCGTTGGGGACCTAAAGAGCGATTACACAGATACGCAGTATTTT.

The V gene is TRBV30, the J gene TRBJ2-3, with D maybe TRBD2 (6 bases). Germline V gives CDR1 GTSNPN, CDR2 SVGIG (reference sequence). Trimming took off 4 bases at V and 5 bases at J, with 22 bases between the two ends. The CDR3 is 16 amino acids. CDR3 in amino acids: CAWTRPGLRAGDTQYF. The CDR3 bases are TGTGCCTGGACGCGCCCGGGACTGAGAGCGGGAGATACGCAGTATTTT.

The chain recombines TRBV5-6 with TRBJ1-3; D is unclear. The V end lost 4 bases, the J end lost 0 bases, and 14 bases lay between the germline ends. CDR1 is SGHDT and CDR2 is YYEEEE in the germline V gene. The CDR3 has 16 residues. The CDR3 DNA sequence: TGTGCCAGCAGCCGCCCCGGGCTATACTCTGGAAACACCATATATTTT. Translated: CASSRPGLYSGNTIYF. Together with reference TRBV5-6 and TRBJ1-3, the CDR3 gives the full variable domain: DAGVTQSPTHLIKTRGQQVTLRCSPKSGHDTVSWYQQALGQGPQFIFQYYEEEERQRGNFPDRFSGHQFPNYSSELNVNALLLGDSALYLCASSRPGLYSGNTIYFGEGSWLTVV.

The chain joins TRBV6-5 to TRBJ2-7; D remains unclear. V was pared by 7 bases and J by 2 bases, with 9 bases between. The V gene's germline CDR1 is MNHEY and CDR2 SVGAGI. The CDR3 is 12 residues long. CDR3 sequence reads: CASIDRTYEQYF. CDR3 nucleotides: TGTGCCAGCATCGACCGTACCTACGAGCAGTACTTC.

This clone came up once. The gene calls are TRBV28 and TRBJ2-1; D is ambiguous. V was clipped by 4 bases and J by 9 bases, with 13 bases between them. CDR3 size: 13 residues. CDR1 and CDR2 (germline): MDHEN, SYDVKM. CDR3 nucleotide sequence: TGTGCCAGCAGTTCTCCGACATGGGGTGAGCAGTTCTTC. Amino acid sequence: CASSSPTWGEQFF.

The chain employs TRBV7-2 and TRBJ2-3, with TRBD1 as a possible D gene (5 bases). V was pared by 1 base and J by 3 bases, with 20 bases between. This CDR3 has 18 amino acids. Germline V lookup: CDR1 SGHTA, CDR2 FQGNSA. In DNA form, the CDR3 reads TGTGCCAGCAGCTTAGGGGTTTGGGCAGGGTGGTTGACAGATACGCAGTATTTT. Translation gives CASSLGVWAGWLTDTQYF.

To note about this clone: The sample carries other DNA sequences with the same CDR3. J is TRBJ2-7 and V is TRBV7-9, with 9 bases identical to TRBD1. The germline V gene has CDR1 SEHNR and CDR2 FQNEAQ (reference sequence). V was clipped by 6 bases and J by 0 bases; unmatched bases: 6. The CDR3 loop spans 15 amino acids. The chain's CDR3 is CASSFPDRGSYEQYF. The CDR3, as DNA: TGTGCCAGCAGTTTCCCGGACAGGGGCTCCTACGAGCAGTACTTC.

This chain joins TRBV10-3 and TRBJ2-7; no clear D gene. Germline values: CDR1 ENHRY, CDR2 SYGVKD. The CDR3 totals 13 residues. The V and J ends lost 6 bases and 0 bases respectively, with 9 bases between them. The CDR3 region is CAISVQDSYEQYF. CDR3 sequence (DNA): TGTGCCATCAGCGTTCAGGACTCCTACGAGCAGTACTTC.